The sequence of this T cell receptor beta chain was determined in a study of identical twins. TCRdb redid the calling of the 5' RACE reads with MiXCR, one entry per CDR3 protein. This table holds around 690,000 distinct CDR3 sequences, 21% found once. The CDR3 has 14 residues. The V gene's germline CDR1 is LGHDT and CDR2 YNNKEL (reference sequence). V shed 7 bases and J shed 0 bases, with 10 bases lying between them. These sequences were also reported in another study, on T cells expressing NK-cell markers. That source adds: Sequenced donors, eight in total, included seven who were HCMV-seropositive and one who was seronegative.

The sequenced sample was PBMCs. V is TRBV3-1 and J is TRBJ2-1; the D call may be TRBD1 or TRBD2 (6 bases each). The TCR was taken from a woman aged 18-35 years in good health. The CDR3 coding sequence is TGTGCCAGCACGAGGGGGGCCTCCTACAATGAGCAGTTCTTC. Its translation: CASTRGASYNEQFF.